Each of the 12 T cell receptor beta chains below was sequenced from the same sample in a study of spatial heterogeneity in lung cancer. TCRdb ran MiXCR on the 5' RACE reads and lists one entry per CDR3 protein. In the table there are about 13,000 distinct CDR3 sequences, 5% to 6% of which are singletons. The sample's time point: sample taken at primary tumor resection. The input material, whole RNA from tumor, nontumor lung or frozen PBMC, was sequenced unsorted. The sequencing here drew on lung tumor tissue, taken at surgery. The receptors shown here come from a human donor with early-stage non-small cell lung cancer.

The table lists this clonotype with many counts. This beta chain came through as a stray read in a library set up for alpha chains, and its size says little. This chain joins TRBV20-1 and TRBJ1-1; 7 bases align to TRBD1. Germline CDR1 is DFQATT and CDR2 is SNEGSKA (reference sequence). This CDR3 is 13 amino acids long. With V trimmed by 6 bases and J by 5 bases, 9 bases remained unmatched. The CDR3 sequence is CSARPGGRTEAFF. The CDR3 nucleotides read TGCAGTGCCCGCCCAGGGGGAAGGACTGAAGCTTTCTTT.

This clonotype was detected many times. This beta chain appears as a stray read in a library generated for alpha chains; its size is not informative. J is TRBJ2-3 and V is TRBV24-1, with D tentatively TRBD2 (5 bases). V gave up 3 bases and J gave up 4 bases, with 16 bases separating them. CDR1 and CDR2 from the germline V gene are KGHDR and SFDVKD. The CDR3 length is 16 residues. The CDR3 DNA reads TGTGCCACCAGTGATCCCTCTGAGGGTTTCGCAGATACGCAGTATTTT. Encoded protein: CATSDPSEGFADTQYF.

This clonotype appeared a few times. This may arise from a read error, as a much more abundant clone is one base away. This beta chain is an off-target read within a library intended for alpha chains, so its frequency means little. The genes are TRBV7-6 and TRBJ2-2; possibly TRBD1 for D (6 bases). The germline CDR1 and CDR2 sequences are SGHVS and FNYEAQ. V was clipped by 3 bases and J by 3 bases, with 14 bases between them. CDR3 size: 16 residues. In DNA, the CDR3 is TGTGCCAGCAGCTTTGGCTGGGGGCCGGACACCGGGGAGCTGTTTTTT. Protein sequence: CASSFGWGPDTGELFF.

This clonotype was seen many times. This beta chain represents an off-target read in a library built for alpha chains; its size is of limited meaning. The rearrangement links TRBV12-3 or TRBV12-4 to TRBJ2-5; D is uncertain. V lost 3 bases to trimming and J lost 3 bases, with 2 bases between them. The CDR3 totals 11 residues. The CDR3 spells CASSFKETQYF. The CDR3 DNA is TGTGCCAGCAGTTTCAAAGAGACCCAGTACTTC.

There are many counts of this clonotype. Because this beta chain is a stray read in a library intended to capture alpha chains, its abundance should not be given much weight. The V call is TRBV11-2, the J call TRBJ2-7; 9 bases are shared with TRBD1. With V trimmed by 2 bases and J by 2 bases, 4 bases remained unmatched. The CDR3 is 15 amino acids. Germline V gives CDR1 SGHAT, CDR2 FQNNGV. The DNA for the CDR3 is TGTGCCAGCAGCTTAACCGGGACAGGGACCTACGAGCAGTACTTC. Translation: CASSLTGTGTYEQYF.

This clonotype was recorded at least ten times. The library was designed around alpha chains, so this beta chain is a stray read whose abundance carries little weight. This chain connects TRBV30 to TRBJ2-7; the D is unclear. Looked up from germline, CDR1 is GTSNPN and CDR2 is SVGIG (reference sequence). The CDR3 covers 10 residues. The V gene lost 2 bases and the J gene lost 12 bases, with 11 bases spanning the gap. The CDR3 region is CAWSQDRLYF. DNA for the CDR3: TGTGCCTGGAGTCAGGATAGGCTGTACTTC.

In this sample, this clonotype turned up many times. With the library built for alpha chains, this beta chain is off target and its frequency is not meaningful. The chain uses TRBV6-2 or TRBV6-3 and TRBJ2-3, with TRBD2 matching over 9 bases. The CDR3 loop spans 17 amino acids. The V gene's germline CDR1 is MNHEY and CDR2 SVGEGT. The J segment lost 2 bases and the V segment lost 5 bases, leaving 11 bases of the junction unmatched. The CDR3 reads CASSKRRVAGATDTQYF. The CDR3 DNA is TGTGCCAGCAGTAAGCGACGGGTAGCGGGGGCCACAGATACGCAGTATTTT.

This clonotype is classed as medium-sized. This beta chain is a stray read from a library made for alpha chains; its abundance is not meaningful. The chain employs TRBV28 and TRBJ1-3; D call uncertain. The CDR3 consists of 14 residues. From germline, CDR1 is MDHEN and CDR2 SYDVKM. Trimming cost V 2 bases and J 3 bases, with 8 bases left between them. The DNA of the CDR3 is TGTGCCAGCAGTTTAGTTACGGTTGGAAACACCATATATTTT. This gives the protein CASSLVTVGNTIYF.

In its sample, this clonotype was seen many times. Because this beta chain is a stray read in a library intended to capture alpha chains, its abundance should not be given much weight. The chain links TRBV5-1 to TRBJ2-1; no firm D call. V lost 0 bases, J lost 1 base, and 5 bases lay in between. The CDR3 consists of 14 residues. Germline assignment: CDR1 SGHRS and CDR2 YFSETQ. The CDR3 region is CASSLEGSYNEQFF. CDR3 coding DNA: TGCGCCAGCAGCTTGGAGGGATCCTACAATGAGCAGTTCTTC.

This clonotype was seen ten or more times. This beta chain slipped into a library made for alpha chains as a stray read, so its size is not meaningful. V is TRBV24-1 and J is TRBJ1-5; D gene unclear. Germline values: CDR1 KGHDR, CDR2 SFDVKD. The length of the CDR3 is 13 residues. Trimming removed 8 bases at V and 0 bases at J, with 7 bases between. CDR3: CATKHVSNQPQHF. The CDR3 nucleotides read TGTGCCACCAAGCACGTTAGCAATCAGCCCCAGCATTTT.

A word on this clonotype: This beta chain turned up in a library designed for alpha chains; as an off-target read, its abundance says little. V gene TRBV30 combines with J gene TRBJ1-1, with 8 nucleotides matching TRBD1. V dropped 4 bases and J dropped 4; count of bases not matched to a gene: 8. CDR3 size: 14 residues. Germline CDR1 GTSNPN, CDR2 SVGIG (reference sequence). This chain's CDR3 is CAWTQGAGGTEAFF. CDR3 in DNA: TGTGCCTGGACTCAGGGGGCCGGGGGCACTGAAGCTTTCTTT.

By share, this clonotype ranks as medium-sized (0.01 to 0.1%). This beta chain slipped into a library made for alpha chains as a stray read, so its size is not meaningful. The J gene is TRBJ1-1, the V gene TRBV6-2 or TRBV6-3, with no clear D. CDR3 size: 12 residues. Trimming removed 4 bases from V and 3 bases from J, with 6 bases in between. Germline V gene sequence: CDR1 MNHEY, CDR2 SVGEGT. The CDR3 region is CASSSVYTEAFF. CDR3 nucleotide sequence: TGTGCCAGCAGTTCAGTATACACTGAAGCTTTCTTT.